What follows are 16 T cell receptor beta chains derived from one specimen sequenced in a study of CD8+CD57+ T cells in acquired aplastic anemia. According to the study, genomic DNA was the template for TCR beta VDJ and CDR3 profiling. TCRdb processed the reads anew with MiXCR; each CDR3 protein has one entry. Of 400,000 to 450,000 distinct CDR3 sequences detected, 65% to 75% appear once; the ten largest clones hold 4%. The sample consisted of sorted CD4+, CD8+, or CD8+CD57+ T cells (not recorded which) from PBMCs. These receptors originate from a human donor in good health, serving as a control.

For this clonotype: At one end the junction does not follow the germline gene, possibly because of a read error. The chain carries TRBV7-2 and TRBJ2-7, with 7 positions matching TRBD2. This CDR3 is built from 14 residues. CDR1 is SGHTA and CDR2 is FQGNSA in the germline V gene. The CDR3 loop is CASRGGSSAYEKHF. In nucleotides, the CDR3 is TGTGCCAGCAGAGGCGGGAGTTCGGCCTACGAAAAGCACTTC.

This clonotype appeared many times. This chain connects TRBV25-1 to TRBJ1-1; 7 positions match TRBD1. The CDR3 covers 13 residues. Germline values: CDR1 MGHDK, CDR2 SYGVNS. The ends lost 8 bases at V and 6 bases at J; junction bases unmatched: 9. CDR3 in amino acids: CASVRTGDSEAFF. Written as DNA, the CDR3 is TGTGCCAGCGTCAGGACAGGTGACTCTGAAGCTTTCTTT. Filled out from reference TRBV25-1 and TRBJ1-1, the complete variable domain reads EADIYQTPRYLVIGTGKKITLECSQTMGHDKMYWYQQDPGMELHLIHYSYGVNSTEKGDLSSESTVSRIRTEHFPLTLESARPSHTSQYLCASVRTGDSEAFFGQGTRLTVV.

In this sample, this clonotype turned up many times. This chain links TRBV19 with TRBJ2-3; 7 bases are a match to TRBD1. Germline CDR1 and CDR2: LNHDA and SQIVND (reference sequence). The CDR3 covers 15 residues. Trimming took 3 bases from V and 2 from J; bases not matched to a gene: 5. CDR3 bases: TGTGCCAGTAGTATCGGGACAGCAAACACAGATACGCAGTATTTT. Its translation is CASSIGTANTDTQYF.

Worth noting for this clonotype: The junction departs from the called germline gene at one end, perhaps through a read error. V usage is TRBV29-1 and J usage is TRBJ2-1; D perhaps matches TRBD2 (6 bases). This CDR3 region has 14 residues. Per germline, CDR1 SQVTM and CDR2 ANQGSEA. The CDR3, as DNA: TGCAGTGTTGGGGGAGCGGGCGGGGAGCTGGTTCAGGTCTTC. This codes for CSVGGAGGELVQVF.

The CDR3 DNA is TGTGCCAGCAGCCCCCTAGAGTCCCCCAACACTGAAGCTTTCTTT. It is translated as CASSPLESPNTEAFF. This chain joins TRBV7-2 and TRBJ1-1; D call uncertain. Germline V lookup: CDR1 SGHTA, CDR2 FQGNSA. The V end was cut by 5 bases, the J end by 2 bases, with 15 bases between. CDR3 length: 15 residues.

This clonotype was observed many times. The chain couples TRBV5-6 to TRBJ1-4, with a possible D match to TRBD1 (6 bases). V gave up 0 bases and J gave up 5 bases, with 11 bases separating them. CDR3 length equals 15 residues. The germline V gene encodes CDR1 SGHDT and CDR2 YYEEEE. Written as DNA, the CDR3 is TGTGCCAGCAGCTTGGTCGGCCAGGGGAATGAAAAACTGTTTTTT. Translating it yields CASSLVGQGNEKLFF.

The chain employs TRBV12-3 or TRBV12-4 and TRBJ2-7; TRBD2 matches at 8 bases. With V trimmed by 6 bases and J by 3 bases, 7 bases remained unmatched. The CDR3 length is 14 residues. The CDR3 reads CASRKSGLVYEQYF. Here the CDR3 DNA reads TGTGCCAGCAGGAAGTCGGGACTAGTCTACGAGCAGTACTTC.

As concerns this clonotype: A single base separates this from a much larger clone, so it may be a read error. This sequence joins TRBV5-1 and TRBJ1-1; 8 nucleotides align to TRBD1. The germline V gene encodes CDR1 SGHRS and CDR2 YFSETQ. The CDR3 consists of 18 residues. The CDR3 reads CASSLPPRQGYMNTEAYF. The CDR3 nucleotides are TGCGCCAGCAGCTTACCACCTCGACAGGGGTACATGAACACTGAAGCTTACTTT.

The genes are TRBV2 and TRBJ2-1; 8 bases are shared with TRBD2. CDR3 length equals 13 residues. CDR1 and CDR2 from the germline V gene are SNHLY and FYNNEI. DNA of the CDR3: TGTGCGGGGGGGGGTGCGGGGGGAAATGAGCAGTTCTTC. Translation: CAGGGAGGNEQFF. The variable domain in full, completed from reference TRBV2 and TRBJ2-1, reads EPEVTQTPSHQVTQMGQEVILRCVPISNHLYFYWYRQILGQKVEFLVSFYNNEISEKSEIFDDQFSVERPDGSNFTLKIRSTKLEDSAMYFCAGGGAGGNEQFFGPGTRLTVL.

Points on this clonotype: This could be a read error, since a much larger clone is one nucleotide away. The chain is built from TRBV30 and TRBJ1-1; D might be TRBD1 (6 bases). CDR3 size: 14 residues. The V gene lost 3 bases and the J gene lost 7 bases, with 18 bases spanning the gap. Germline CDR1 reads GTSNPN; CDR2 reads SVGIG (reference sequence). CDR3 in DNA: TGTGCCTGGAGCCTCTTAAGCAGGGGAGGTGAAGCTTTCTTT. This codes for CAWSLLSRGGEAFF.

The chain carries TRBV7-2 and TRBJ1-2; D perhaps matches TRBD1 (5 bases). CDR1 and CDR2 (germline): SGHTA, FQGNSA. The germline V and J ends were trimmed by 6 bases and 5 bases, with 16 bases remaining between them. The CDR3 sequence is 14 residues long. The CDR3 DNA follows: TGTGCCAGCAGTTTGGACCAGGGCCGGTATGGCTACACCTTC. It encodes CASSLDQGRYGYTF.

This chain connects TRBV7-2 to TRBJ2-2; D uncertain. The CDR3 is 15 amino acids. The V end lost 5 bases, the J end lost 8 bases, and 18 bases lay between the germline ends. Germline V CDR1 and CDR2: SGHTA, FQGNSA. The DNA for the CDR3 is TGTGCCAGCAGCCCGGCGTCACGGGCCACAGGGGAGCTGTTTTTT. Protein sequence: CASSPASRATGELFF.

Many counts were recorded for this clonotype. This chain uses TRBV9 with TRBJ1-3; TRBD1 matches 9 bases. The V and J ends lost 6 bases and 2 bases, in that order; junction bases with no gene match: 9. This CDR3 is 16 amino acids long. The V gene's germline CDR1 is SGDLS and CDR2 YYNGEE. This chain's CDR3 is CASTASGTGPGNTIYF. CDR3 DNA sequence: TGTGCCAGCACTGCCTCCGGGACAGGGCCTGGAAACACCATATATTTT.

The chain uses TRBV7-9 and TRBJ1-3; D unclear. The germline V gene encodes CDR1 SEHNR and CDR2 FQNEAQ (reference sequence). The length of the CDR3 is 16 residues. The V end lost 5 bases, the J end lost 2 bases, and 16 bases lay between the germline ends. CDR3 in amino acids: CASSVVGSLAGNTIYF. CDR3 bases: TGTGCCAGCAGCGTAGTAGGGAGCCTCGCTGGAAACACCATATATTTT.

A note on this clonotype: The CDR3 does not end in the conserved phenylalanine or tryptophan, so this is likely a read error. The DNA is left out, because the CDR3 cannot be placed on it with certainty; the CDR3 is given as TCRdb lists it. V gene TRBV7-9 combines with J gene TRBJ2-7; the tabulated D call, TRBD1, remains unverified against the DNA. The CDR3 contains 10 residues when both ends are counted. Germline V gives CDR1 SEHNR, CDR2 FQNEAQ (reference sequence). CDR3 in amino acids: CASSRDGQKD.

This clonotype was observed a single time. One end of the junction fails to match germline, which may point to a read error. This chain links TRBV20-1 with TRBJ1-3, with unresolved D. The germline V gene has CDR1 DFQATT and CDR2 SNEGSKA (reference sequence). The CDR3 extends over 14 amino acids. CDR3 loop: CSQWRISLGSTMYF. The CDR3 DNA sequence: TGCAGTCAATGGCGGATCTCTCTTGGAAGCACCATGTATTTT.